The T cell receptor beta chain under discussion was sequenced for a study of T-cell memory formation after mild COVID-19. Ten or more counts support this clonotype. Its antigen remains unidentified. Notes on the study in general: Clones that contracted from day 15 to 85 had balanced CD4/CD8; later expanders were CD4+ biased. The finding that pre-infection memory included some responding clones suggested that cross-reactive memory joined. CD4+ contracting clones lay mainly in CM and EM, CD8+ ones in EMRA.

Per the germline V gene, CDR1 is SGHVS and CDR2 is FNYEAQ. The germline V and J ends were trimmed by 3 bases and 5 bases, with 10 bases remaining between them. CDR3 size: 13 residues. TCRdb re-derived calls from the 5' RACE reads in MiXCR, one entry per CDR3 protein. The table has over 250,000 distinct CDR3 sequences, more than 15% seen once; the top ten hold more than 20%. The genes are TRBV7-6 and TRBJ2-5; D gene uncertain. The receptor's source is a man aged 18 to 35 who had mild COVID-19 (a few samples of this study predate the infection). Cell type and time point are not known. Sequencing used PBMCs or a T cell subset sorted from them (not recorded which). CDR3 sequence: CASSFPSVETQYF. CDR3 sequence (DNA): TGTGCCAGCAGCTTCCCTAGTGTGGAGACCCAGTACTTC. Variable domain in full (rest from reference TRBV7-6 and TRBJ2-5): GAGVSQSPRYKVTKRGQDVALRCDPISGHVSLYWYRQALGQGPEFLTYFNYEAQQDKSGLPNDRFSAERPEGSISTLTIQRTEQRDSAMYRCASSFPSVETQYFGPGTRLLVL.